This is a list of T cell receptor beta chains from one sample in a study of T-cell reconstitution after alpha-beta-depleted transplantation in children. TCRdb re-called the PCR reads with MiXCR, one entry per CDR3 protein. This table holds about 830,000 distinct CDR3 sequences, less than 20% found once. The sequences come from PBMCs, mostly from graft donor cells, collected 360 days after TCRalphabeta/CD19-depleted stem cell transplant. These receptor sequences come from a male patient aged 10 to 17 who had a stem cell transplant for acute lymphoblastic leukemia, so the T cells may come from the graft donor. CDR3s include the opening cysteine and the closing phenylalanine or tryptophan. D genes are given only for firm matches. Part of the rows lack a size; the others show once, few, many or a class for expanded clones.

TRBV29-1	.	TRBD2	TRBJ2-1	CSVGKSGVNNEQFF	TGCAGCGTGGGGAAGAGCGGGGTCAACAATGAGCAGTTCTTC
TRBV18	.	TRBD1	TRBJ2-6	CASSDTGGDTGANVLTF	TGTGCCAGCTCGGATACAGGGGGCGATACTGGGGCCAACGTCCTGACTTTC
TRBV6-1	many	TRBD1	TRBJ2-1	CASTKKTGRHNEQFF	TGTGCCAGCACCAAAAAGACAGGGCGCCACAATGAGCAGTTCTTC
TRBV29-1	few	.	TRBJ1-1	CSVARTEWNTEAFF	TGCAGCGTTGCCCGGACGGAGTGGAACACTGAAGCTTTCTTT
TRBV29-1	.	.	TRBJ2-7	CSVEADNSYEQYF	TGCAGCGTTGAAGCGGACAATTCCTACGAGCAGTACTTC
TRBV20-1	.	TRBD1	TRBJ2-7	CSATLGQGSGYEQYF	TGCAGTGCTACCCTAGGACAGGGGTCGGGGTACGAGCAGTACTTC
TRBV20-1	.	TRBD1	TRBJ1-5	CSARDDGTGEGQPQHF	TGCAGTGCTAGAGATGACGGGACAGGGGAAGGACAGCCCCAGCATTTT
TRBV4-1	many	.	TRBJ2-1	CASRLEVAVDNEQFF	TGCGCCAGCAGGTTGGAGGTGGCAGTAGACAATGAGCAGTTCTTC
TRBV29-1	many	.	TRBJ2-1	CSVDRELGEQFF	TGCAGCGTTGACCGGGAGCTTGGTGAGCAGTTCTTC
TRBV20-1	.	TRBD1	TRBJ1-2	CSARTGGQVPGYTF	TGCAGTGCTAGAACGGGCGGACAGGTCCCTGGCTACACCTTC
TRBV4-1	.	TRBD1	TRBJ1-5	CASSQDGTGNQPQHF	TGCGCCAGCAGCCAAGACGGGACAGGCAATCAGCCCCAGCATTTT
TRBV29-1	few	.	TRBJ1-6	CSVGQTINSPLHF	TGCAGCGTTGGACAGACTATTAATTCACCCCTCCACTTT
TRBV7-3	few	TRBD2	TRBJ2-3	CASSLTYSVAGGPRDTQYF	TGTGCCAGCAGCTTAACCTATTCCGTAGCGGGAGGGCCAAGAGATACGCAGTATTTT
TRBV29-1	.	TRBD2	TRBJ2-1	CSVEASGVEQFF	TGCAGCGTTGAGGCTAGCGGGGTTGAGCAGTTCTTC
TRBV7-8	.	TRBD1	TRBJ2-1	CASSGQGRNEQFF	TGTGCCAGCAGCGGACAGGGTAGAAATGAGCAGTTCTTC
TRBV6-1	.	TRBD2	TRBJ2-7	CASWTSGRTGSYEQYF	TGTGCCAGCTGGACTAGCGGGAGGACAGGTTCCTACGAGCAGTACTTC
TRBV30	few	TRBD1	TRBJ2-5	CAWGTGVAQETQYF	TGTGCCTGGGGGACAGGCGTCGCGCAAGAGACCCAGTACTTC